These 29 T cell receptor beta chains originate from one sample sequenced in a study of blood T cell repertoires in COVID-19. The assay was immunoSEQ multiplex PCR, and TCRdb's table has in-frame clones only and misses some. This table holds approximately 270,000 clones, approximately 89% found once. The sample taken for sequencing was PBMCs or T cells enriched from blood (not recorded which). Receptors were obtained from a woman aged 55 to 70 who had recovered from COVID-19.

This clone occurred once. The CDR3 sequence is CASSQGGTGNEKLFF. Here the CDR3 DNA reads TGTGCCAGCAGCCAGGGAGGGACAGGGAATGAAAAACTGTTTTTT. The chain has TRBV7-9 and TRBJ1-4; 9 nucleotides agree with TRBD1. Unmatched junction bases numbered 6, after V lost 5 bases and J lost 5 bases. The CDR3 spans 15 residues. Looked up from germline, CDR1 is SEHNR and CDR2 is FQNEAQ (reference sequence).

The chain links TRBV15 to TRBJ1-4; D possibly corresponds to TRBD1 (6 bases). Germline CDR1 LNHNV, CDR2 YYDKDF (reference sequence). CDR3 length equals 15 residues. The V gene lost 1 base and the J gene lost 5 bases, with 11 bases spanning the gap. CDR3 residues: CATSRAGVGNEKLFF. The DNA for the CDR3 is TGTGCCACCAGCAGAGCAGGGGTGGGGAATGAAAAACTGTTTTTT.

DNA for the CDR3: TGTGCCAGCAGCCCTGCACAGAACACCGGGGAGCTGTTTTTT. Amino acids: CASSPAQNTGELFF. This chain uses TRBV7-3 with TRBJ2-2; D unclear. V shed 5 bases and J shed 1 base, with 8 bases lying between them. The CDR3 runs 14 residues. Germline V gives CDR1 SGHTA, CDR2 FQGTGA.

CDR3 residues: CASSLTGKHEQYF. CDR3 nucleotides: TGTGCCAGCAGCTTGACAGGGAAACACGAGCAGTACTTC. This chain links TRBV5-4 with TRBJ2-7; TRBD1 might be the D (6 bases). V lost 1 base and J 5 bases, leaving 10 bases between the germline ends. This CDR3 region has 13 residues. Germline loops: CDR1 SGHNT, CDR2 YYREEE (reference sequence).

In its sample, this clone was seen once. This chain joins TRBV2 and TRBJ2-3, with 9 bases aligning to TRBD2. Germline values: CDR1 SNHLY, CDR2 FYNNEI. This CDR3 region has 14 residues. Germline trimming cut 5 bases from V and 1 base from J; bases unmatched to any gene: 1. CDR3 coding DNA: TGTGCCAGCAGTACTAGCGGGCGCACAGATACGCAGTATTTT. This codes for CASSTSGRTDTQYF.

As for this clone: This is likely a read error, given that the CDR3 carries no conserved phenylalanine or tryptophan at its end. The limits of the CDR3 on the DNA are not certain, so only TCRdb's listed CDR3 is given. The CDR3: CASSQDIRSGQGL. The V and J genes are TRBV4-2 and TRBJ1-1; TRBD1 was called by the table and not checked on the DNA. The CDR3 is made up of 13 amino acids, end residues included. Germline CDR1 LGHNA, CDR2 YNFKEQ.

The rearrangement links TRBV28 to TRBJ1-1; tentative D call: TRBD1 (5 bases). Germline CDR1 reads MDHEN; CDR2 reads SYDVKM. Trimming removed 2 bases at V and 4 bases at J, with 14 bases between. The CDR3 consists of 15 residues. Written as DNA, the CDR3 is TGTGCCAGCAGTTTAGTATCGGGCGGGGGCACTGAAGCTTTCTTT. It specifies CASSLVSGGGTEAFF. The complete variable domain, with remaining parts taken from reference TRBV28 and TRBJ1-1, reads DVKVTQSSRYLVKRTGEKVFLECVQDMDHENMFWYRQDPGLGLRLIYFSYDVKMKEKGDIPEGYSVSREKKERFSLILESASTNQTSMYLCASSLVSGGGTEAFFGQGTRLTVV.

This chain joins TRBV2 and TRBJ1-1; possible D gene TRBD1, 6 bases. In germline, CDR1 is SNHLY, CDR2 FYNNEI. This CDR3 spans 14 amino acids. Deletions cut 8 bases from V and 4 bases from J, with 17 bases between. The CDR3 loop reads CASGRGLRGTEAFF. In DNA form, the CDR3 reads TGTGCCAGCGGAAGGGGGTTAAGAGGCACTGAAGCTTTCTTT.

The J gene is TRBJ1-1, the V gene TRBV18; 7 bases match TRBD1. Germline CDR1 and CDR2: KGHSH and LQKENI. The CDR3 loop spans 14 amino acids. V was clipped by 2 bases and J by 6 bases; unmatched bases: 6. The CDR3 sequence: CASSPYSGTAEAFF. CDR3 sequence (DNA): TGTGCCAGCTCACCATATTCCGGGACAGCTGAAGCTTTCTTT.

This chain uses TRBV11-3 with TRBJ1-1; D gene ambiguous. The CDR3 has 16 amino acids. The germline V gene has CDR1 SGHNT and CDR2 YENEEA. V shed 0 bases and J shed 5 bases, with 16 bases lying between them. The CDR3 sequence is CASSLDHRVSGTEAFF. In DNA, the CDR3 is TGTGCCAGCAGCTTAGACCACCGGGTTTCGGGGACTGAAGCTTTCTTT.

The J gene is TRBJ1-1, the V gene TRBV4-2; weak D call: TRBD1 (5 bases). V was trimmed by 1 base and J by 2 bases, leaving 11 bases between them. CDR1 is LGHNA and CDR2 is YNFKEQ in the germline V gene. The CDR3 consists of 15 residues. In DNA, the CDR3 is TGTGCCAGCAGCCAAGCTGGGGCCTCCAACACTGAAGCTTTCTTT. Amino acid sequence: CASSQAGASNTEAFF.

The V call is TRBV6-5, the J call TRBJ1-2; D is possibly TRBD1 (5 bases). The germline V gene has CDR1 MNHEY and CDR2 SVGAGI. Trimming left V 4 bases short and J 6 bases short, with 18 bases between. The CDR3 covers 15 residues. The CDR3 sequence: CASSSRRGRRDGYTF. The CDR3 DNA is TGTGCCAGCAGTTCCCGGAGGGGACGGAGGGATGGCTACACCTTC.

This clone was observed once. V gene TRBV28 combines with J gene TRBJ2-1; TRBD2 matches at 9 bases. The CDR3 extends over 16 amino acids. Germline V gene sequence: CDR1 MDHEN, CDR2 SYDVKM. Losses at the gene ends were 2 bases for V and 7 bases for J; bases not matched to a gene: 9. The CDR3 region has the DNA TGTGCCAGCAGTTTAAGGACTAGCGCGGGACGGAATGAGCAGTTCTTC. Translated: CASSLRTSAGRNEQFF.

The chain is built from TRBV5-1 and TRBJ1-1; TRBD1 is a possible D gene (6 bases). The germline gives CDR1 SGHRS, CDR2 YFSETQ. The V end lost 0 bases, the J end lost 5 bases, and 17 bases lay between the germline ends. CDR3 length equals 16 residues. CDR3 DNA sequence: TGCGCCAGCAGCTTGGTTCGTATCGGGGGGCGAACTGAAGCTTTCTTT. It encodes CASSLVRIGGRTEAFF.

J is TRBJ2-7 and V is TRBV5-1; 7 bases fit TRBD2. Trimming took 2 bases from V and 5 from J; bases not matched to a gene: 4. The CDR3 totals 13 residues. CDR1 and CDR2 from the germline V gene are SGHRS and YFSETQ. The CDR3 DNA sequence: TGCGCCAGCAGCTTCGTGGGAGGGCACGAGCAGTACTTC. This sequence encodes CASSFVGGHEQYF.

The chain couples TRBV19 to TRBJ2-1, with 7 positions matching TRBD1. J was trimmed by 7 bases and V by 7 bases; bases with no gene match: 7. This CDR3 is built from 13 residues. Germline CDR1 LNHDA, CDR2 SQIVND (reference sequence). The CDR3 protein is CASKEGALNEQFF. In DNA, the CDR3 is TGTGCCAGTAAAGAGGGGGCGCTTAATGAGCAGTTCTTC.

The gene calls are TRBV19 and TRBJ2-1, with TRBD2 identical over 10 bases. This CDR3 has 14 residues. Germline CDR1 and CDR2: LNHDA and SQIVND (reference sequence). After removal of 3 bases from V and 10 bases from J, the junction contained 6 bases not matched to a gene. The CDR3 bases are TGTGCCAGTAGTATTAAGCGGGGGGGGATGGAGCAGTTCTTC. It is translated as CASSIKRGGMEQFF.

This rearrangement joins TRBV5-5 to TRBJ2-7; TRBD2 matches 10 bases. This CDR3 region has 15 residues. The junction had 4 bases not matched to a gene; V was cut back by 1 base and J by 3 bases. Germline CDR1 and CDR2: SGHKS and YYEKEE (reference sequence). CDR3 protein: CASSLLAGALYEQYF. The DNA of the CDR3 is TGTGCCAGCAGCTTGCTAGCGGGAGCTCTCTACGAGCAGTACTTC.

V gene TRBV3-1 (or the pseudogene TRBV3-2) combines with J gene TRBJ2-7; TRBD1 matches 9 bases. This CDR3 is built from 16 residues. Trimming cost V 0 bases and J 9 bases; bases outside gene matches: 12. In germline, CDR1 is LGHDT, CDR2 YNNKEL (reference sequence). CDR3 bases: TGTGCCAGCAGCCAAGATTCGGGACAGGGCCGGGTAGGGCAGTACTTC. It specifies CASSQDSGQGRVGQYF.

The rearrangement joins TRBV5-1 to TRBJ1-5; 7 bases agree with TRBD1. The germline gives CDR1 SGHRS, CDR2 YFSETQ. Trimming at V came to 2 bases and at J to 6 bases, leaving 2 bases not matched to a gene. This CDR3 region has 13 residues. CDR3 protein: CASSFQGGQPQHF. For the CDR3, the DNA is TGCGCCAGCAGCTTCCAGGGGGGTCAGCCCCAGCATTTT.

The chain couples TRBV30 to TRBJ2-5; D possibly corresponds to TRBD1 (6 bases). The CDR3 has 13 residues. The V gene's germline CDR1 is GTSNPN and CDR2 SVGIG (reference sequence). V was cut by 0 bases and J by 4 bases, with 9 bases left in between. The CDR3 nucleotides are TGTGCCTGGAGTGTACTACAGGGAGAGACCCAGTACTTC. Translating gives CAWSVLQGETQYF.

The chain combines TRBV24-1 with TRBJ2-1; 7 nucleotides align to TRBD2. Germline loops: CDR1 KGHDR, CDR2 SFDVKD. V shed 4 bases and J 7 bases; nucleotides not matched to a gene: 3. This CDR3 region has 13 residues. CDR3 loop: CATSEARGNEQFF. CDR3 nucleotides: TGTGCCACCAGTGAGGCGCGGGGGAATGAGCAGTTCTTC.

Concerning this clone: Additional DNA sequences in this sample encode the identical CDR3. CDR3 DNA: TGCGCCAGCAGCCTAGCGGGAGGACAAGAGACCCAGTACTTC. Translation gives CASSLAGGQETQYF. This chain uses TRBV5-1 with TRBJ2-5; TRBD2 matches at 11 bases. Trimming took 4 bases from V and 2 from J; bases not matched to a gene: 1. Germline V lookup: CDR1 SGHRS, CDR2 YFSETQ. This CDR3 is built from 14 residues.

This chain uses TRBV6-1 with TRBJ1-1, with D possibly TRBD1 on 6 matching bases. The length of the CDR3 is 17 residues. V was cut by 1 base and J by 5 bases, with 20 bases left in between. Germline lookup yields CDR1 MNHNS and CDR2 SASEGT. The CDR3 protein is CASSEDRVLGSRTEAFF. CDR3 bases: TGTGCCAGCAGTGAAGACAGGGTATTAGGGTCGAGGACTGAAGCTTTCTTT.

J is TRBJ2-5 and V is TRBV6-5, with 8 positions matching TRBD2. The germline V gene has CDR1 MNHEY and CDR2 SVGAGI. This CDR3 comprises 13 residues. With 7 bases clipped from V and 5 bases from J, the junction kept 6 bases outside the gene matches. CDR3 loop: CASNAGGRETQYF. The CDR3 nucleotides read TGTGCCAGCAACGCGGGAGGACGGGAGACCCAGTACTTC.

DNA for the CDR3: TGTGCCAGCAGCTTAGGACAGGGTTTTATAAGGACCGGGGAGCTGTTTTTT. Translating gives CASSLGQGFIRTGELFF. V is TRBV11-2 and J is TRBJ2-2; 7 bases line up with TRBD1. In germline, CDR1 is SGHAT, CDR2 FQNNGV. This CDR3 is built from 17 residues. Trimming cost V 1 base and J 5 bases; bases outside gene matches: 10.

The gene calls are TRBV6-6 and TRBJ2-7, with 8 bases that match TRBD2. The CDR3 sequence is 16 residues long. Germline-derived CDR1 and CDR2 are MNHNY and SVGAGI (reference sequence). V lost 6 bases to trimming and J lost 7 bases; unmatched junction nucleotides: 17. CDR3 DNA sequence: TGTGCCAGCAGCAAACATCAAGCGGGAGCAGTCGGGGAGCAGTACTTC. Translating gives CASSKHQAGAVGEQYF.

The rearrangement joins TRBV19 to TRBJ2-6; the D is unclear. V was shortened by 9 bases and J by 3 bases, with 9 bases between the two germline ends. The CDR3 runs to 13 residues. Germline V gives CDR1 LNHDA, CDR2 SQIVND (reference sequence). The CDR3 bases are TGTGCCAGAACAAACAATGGGGCCAACGTCCTGACTTTC. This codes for CARTNNGANVLTF. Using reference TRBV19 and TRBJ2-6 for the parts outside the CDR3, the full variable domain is DGGITQSPKYLFRKEGQNVTLSCEQNLNHDAMYWYRQDPGQGLRLIYYSQIVNDFQKGDIAEGYSVSREKKESFPLTVTSAQKNPTAFYLCARTNNGANVLTFGAGSRLTVL.

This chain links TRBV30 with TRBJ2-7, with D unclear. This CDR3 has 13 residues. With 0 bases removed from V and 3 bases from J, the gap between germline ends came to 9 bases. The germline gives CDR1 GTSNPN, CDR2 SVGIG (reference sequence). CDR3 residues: CAWSVQSDYEQYF. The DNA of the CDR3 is TGTGCCTGGAGTGTACAGTCCGACTACGAGCAGTACTTC.